The 9 T cell receptor beta chains in this list originate from one sample, sequenced in a study of CD8+CD57+ T cells in acquired aplastic anemia. Using genomic DNA as the template, TCR beta VDJ and CDR3 profiling was carried out. TCRdb re-analysed the reads in MiXCR, keeping a single row per CDR3 protein. The sample records roughly 160,000 distinct CDR3 sequences, around half being singletons. Patients included in sequencing had previously demonstrated CD8+CD57+ cell expansion by flow cytometry. Sequenced material: sorted CD4+, CD8+, or CD8+CD57+ T cells (not recorded which) from PBMCs. The receptors shown here come from a human donor with aplastic anemia.

This clonotype was detected a few times. V gene TRBV2 combines with J gene TRBJ1-4; D remains unclear. The CDR3 runs 14 residues. V lost 5 bases, J lost 3 bases, and 10 bases lay in between. The V gene's germline CDR1 is SNHLY and CDR2 FYNNEI. The CDR3 DNA reads TGTGCCAGCAGTTTCGAGGGTGCTAATGAAAAACTGTTTTTT. Translation: CASSFEGANEKLFF.

In its sample, this clonotype was seen many times. The chain recombines TRBV5-1 with TRBJ2-7; a possible D gene is TRBD1 (6 bases). This CDR3 comprises 14 residues. Trimming stripped 1 base from V and 5 bases from J, with 13 bases between. Germline V gene lookup returns CDR1 SGHRS and CDR2 YFSETQ. CDR3 bases: TGCGCCAGCAGCTTGACTACAGGGTTCCACGAGCAGTACTTC. Its translation: CASSLTTGFHEQYF.

The gene calls are TRBV6-1 and TRBJ2-7, with TRBD2 as a possible D gene (7 bases). In germline, CDR1 is MNHNS, CDR2 SASEGT. The CDR3 runs to 13 residues. Trimming took off 6 bases at V and 1 base at J, with 10 bases between the two ends. CDR3 in DNA: TGTGCCAGCAGGGGGGGGGCGTCCTACGAGCAGTACTTC. It translates to CASRGGASYEQYF.

A single count supports this clonotype. This chain connects TRBV5-4 to TRBJ2-5; maybe TRBD1 (6 bases). CDR3 size: 14 residues. Trimming left V 4 bases short and J 2 bases short, with 12 bases between. Germline V gene sequence: CDR1 SGHNT, CDR2 YYREEE (reference sequence). The CDR3 spells CASSRPDSQETQYF. CDR3 sequence (DNA): TGTGCCAGCAGCCGCCCGGACAGTCAAGAGACCCAGTACTTC. The full variable domain, its missing parts supplied by reference TRBV5-4 and TRBJ2-5, is ETGVTQSPTHLIKTRGQQVTLRCSSQSGHNTVSWYQQALGQGPQFIFQYYREEENGRGNFPPRFSGLQFPNYSSELNVNALELDDSALYLCASSRPDSQETQYFGPGTRLLVL.

V gene TRBV6-2 or TRBV6-3 combines with J gene TRBJ1-1; no reliable D call. CDR1 and CDR2 from the germline V gene are MNHEY and SVGEGT. This CDR3 is built from 14 residues. Trimming took 5 bases from V and 5 from J, leaving 15 bases between them. The CDR3 bases are TGTGCCAGCAGTAAAGGACCCACGGTGACTGAAGCTTTCTTT. Translating it yields CASSKGPTVTEAFF.

A remark on this clonotype: The final CDR3 position lacks the conserved phenylalanine or tryptophan, pointing to a likely read error. V usage is TRBV7-2 and J usage is TRBJ1-6; 7 bases are a match to TRBD1. This CDR3 contains 15 residues. Looked up from germline, CDR1 is SGHTA and CDR2 is FQGNSA. The CDR3 bases are TGTGCTAGCAGCTTAACAGGGGCGGTTAGTTCACCCCTCCACCTT. Translating it yields CASSLTGAVSSPLHL.

In this sample, this clonotype turned up many times. The chain has TRBV7-9 and TRBJ2-1; 11 nucleotides agree with TRBD1. CDR1 and CDR2 (germline): SEHNR, FQNEAQ (reference sequence). V was clipped by 2 bases and J by 9 bases; unmatched bases: 3. The CDR3 loop spans 14 amino acids. The CDR3 loop reads CASSLMGQGVEQFF. The CDR3 DNA sequence: TGTGCCAGCAGCTTAATGGGACAGGGGGTTGAGCAGTTCTTC.

The gene calls are TRBV10-3 and TRBJ2-7, with 8 bases matching TRBD1. The CDR3 is 14 amino acids. CDR1 and CDR2 (germline): ENHRY, SYGVKD. Trimming removed 7 bases from V and 3 bases from J; junction bases left unmatched: 8. CDR3 residues: CAITKDREVYEQYF. CDR3 nucleotides: TGTGCCATCACCAAGGACAGGGAAGTCTACGAGCAGTACTTC.

The gene calls are TRBV19 and TRBJ2-1, with D uncertain. Trimming cost V 9 bases and J 4 bases, with 13 bases left between them. Germline CDR1 LNHDA, CDR2 SQIVND (reference sequence). CDR3 size: 13 residues. The CDR3 sequence: CASGKGRYNEQFF. The DNA for the CDR3 is TGTGCCAGCGGAAAAGGAAGATACAATGAGCAGTTCTTC.